This is a list of T cell receptor beta chains from one sample in a study of blood T cell repertoires in COVID-19. Method: immunoSEQ multiplex PCR; TCRdb's copy keeps in-frame clones and lacks some. The sample carries around 55,000 clones, roughly 86% recorded once. The sample taken for sequencing was peripheral blood. These receptors originate from a man in his fifties or sixties with active COVID-19. Both conserved end residues are part of each CDR3. Each record gives: V gene, CDR3 length, clone size, J gene, CDR3 protein. Some rows have no size entry. The others give once, few or many, or a class for an expanded clone.

TRBV7-2	15	once	TRBJ1-6	CASSLGGQINSPLHF
TRBV4-1	15	.	TRBJ2-1	CASSQEAVTYNEQFF
TRBV6-6	15	.	TRBJ2-7	CASSAPTGGLYEQYF
TRBV6-2/TRBV6-3	15	.	TRBJ2-3	CASSSIRAGPDTQYF
TRBV20-1	15	.	TRBJ2-2	CSASPSGSGTGELFF
TRBV4-1	16	.	TRBJ2-5	CASSQNPGTSGETQYF
TRBV15	14	.	TRBJ2-2	CATSIGANTGELFF
TRBV21-1	15	.	TRBJ2-1	CASSPSRGSYNEQFF
TRBV5-1	14	.	TRBJ2-5	CASSLGTGFETQYF
TRBV18	14	.	TRBJ1-2	CASSPVQGNYGYTF
TRBV7-3	15	.	TRBJ2-1	CASSTNPGRASEQFF
TRBV2	18	.	TRBJ2-1	CASSEMGPGGESYNEQFF
TRBV4-1	13	.	TRBJ2-5	CASSLTSSETQYF
TRBV6-5	11	few	TRBJ2-7	CASTNSYEQYF
TRBV5-1	16	.	TRBJ2-1	CASPAGGHLSYNEQFF
TRBV19	14	.	TRBJ1-5	CASSIQGDNQPQHF
TRBV11-2	15	once	TRBJ2-1	CASSYEGRAGSEQFF
TRBV2	15	.	TRBJ2-7	CASSDGGGNWYEQYF
TRBV19	18	.	TRBJ2-1	CASSIGLAGGIGYNEQFF
TRBV18	15	.	TRBJ2-1	CASSPLLADDNEQFF
TRBV5-1	14	.	TRBJ2-3	CASSLSGRADTQYF
TRBV5-4	13	.	TRBJ1-5	CASSLDSNQPQHF
TRBV3-1/TRBV3-2	15	.	TRBJ2-3	CASSQDTSGTDTQYF
TRBV4-1	14	.	TRBJ1-2	CASSQWDRGDGYTF
TRBV25-1	12	.	TRBJ1-2	CASHGTDLGYTF
TRBV7-2	16	.	TRBJ2-7	CASSLVGQLLTYEQYF
TRBV27	17	few	TRBJ1-1	CASRINSLGTANTEAFF
TRBV29-1	15	.	TRBJ2-3	CSVEGQGKFTDTQYF
TRBV29-1	13	.	TRBJ1-3	CSSLAGTGNTIYF
TRBV18	15	.	TRBJ2-2	CASSPWPPDTGELFF
TRBV6-2/TRBV6-3	14	.	TRBJ2-7	CASSYDGFFGEQYF
TRBV5-7	15	.	TRBJ1-2	CASSFPGQGPYGYTF
TRBV11-2	13	few	TRBJ1-2	CASSRFGAGGYTF
TRBV10-1	15	.	TRBJ2-3	CASSESTASTDTQYF
TRBV19	14	once	TRBJ1-6	CASSIPGSDSPLHF
TRBV6-4	16	.	TRBJ2-7	CASRKGTSGPPYEQYF
TRBV6-5	14	.	TRBJ2-1	CASSSSGSYNEQFF
TRBV27	16	.	TRBJ2-1	CASSLGTSGTYNEQFF
TRBV7-9	17	once	TRBJ2-1	CASSLDGTSGRANEQFF
TRBV19	12	.	TRBJ1-2	CASSMTKGSYTF
TRBV5-6	15	few	TRBJ1-1	CASSFGGQLYTEAFF
TRBV7-2	16	.	TRBJ1-1	CASSLLNRQKFTEAFF
TRBV6-6	13	once	TRBJ2-7	CASSPGDRAEQYF
TRBV10-3	14	once	TRBJ2-1	CAISESLAGYEQFF
TRBV18	14	.	TRBJ2-7	CASSPRLSSYEQYF
TRBV4-2	17	once	TRBJ2-7	CASSQESLALSSYEQYF
TRBV30	15	.	TRBJ2-3	CAWSPDSGSRDTQYF
TRBV9	17	.	TRBJ2-1	CASSVETGTGMGHEQFF
TRBV5-1	14	.	TRBJ2-5	CASSLAGGKETQYF
TRBV7-2	16	.	TRBJ2-7	CASSLLTSGPTYEQYF
TRBV27	13	.	TRBJ2-7	CASSRTGLSEQYF
TRBV7-3	16	.	TRBJ2-5	CASSSSGTSGQETQYF
TRBV2	15	.	TRBJ2-4	CASSERWAAQNIQYF
TRBV11-2	15	.	TRBJ1-2	CASSPRPRGDYGYTF
TRBV5-4	14	.	TRBJ2-3	CASSLGQGGSTQYF
TRBV5-5	14	.	TRBJ1-1	CASSLAQGVTEAFF
TRBV19	13	few	TRBJ1-5	CASSEQGNQPQHF